This T cell receptor (beta chain) was retrieved from a study of cytomegalovirus exposure and HLA in healthy donors. The study, taken as a whole, reports: Common viral pathogens (according to a later analysis) appeared linked to several of the most significant clusters. A cluster of highly shared sequence variants was likely a sequencing artifact. Researchers reported in a later analysis that a missense DCLRE1C variant was tied to TCR beta V- and J-gene trimming. Later on, an analysis tied around 17,000 TCR beta sequences to HLA alleles at 0.05 false discovery rate.

Details on this clone: Antigen unknown.

CDR3 length: 14 residues. Per the germline V gene, CDR1 is LGHNA and CDR2 is YSLEER. Trimming cost V 3 bases and J 1 base, with 10 bases left between them. PCR involved 60 Vbeta and 13 Jbeta primers. Sequencing used immunoSEQ multiplex PCR; TCRdb keeps in-frame clones, though not all of them. This sample has roughly 120,000 clones; 8.5% to 10% occur once, and the top ten carry less than 4%. The receptor was derived from a man aged 25 to 40 in good health and CMV-seronegative. This chain uses TRBV4-3 with TRBJ2-7, with TRBD1 as a possible D gene (5 bases). Specimen: PBMCs. The CDR3 spells CASSHKTESYEQYF. The CDR3 nucleotides are TGCGCCAGCAGCCACAAGACAGAGTCCTACGAGCAGTACTTC.